This T cell receptor (beta chain) was retrieved from a study of PD-1 blockade in classical Hodgkin lymphoma. About the research overall: Intravenous infusions of nivolumab 3 mg/kg reached patients every 2 weeks.

Note on this clone: The antigen remains unidentified.

TCRdb's table, derived via immunoSEQ multiplex PCR, lists solely in-frame clones and lacks some. This sample has some 93,000 clones, with over 75% found just once. As to time point: cycle 4 day 1 (C4D1), after five to seven weeks of nivolumab. Relapses following autologous stem cell transplantation were seen in all patients, with brentuximab vedotin exposure varying. Trimming removed 4 bases at V and 6 bases at J, with 10 bases between. This CDR3 is 12 amino acids long. Germline loops: CDR1 SGHTS, CDR2 YDEGEE. Study-wide results and limits: Diminished baseline TCR diversity has been reported in newly diagnosed patients relative to healthy donors.

The chain couples TRBV5-8 to TRBJ1-2, with a possible D match to TRBD1 (5 bases). The clonotype comes from a human donor with classical Hodgkin lymphoma. This specimen consisted of peripheral blood mononuclear cells (PBMCs), obtained before the fourth cycle of nivolumab. CDR3 coding DNA: TGTGCCAGCAGCCTCGCCAGGGATGGCTACACCTTC. Its translation: CASSLARDGYTF.